The 26 T cell receptor beta chains in this list originate from one sample, sequenced in a study of blood T cells in healthy people across ages (dated by TCRdb to the mid-2010s). The library was built by means of 5' RACE. The listed sequencing device is Illumina HiSeq 2500. The second PCR ran for roughly 6 to 11 cycles and used a J-beta primer mix along with a sample-barcoded 5' primer. The public reads were reprocessed in TCRdb via fastp at Q25 and MiXCR, keeping in-frame beta chains. Every distinct CDR3 protein forms one entry, paired with its most common genes and DNA. The sample table records about 670,000 distinct CDR3 sequences; around 38% of these occur just once. Jointly, the top ten make up 30% of the sample. Sequences were obtained from blood. These receptors were obtained from a man aged 80 or over in good health.

This clonotype was picked up one time. The J gene is TRBJ2-1, the V gene TRBV6-6; 9 bases fit TRBD1. The CDR3 is 15 amino acids. CDR1 is MNHNY and CDR2 is SVGAGI in the germline V gene (reference sequence). V gave up 4 bases and J gave up 6 bases; unmatched junction bases: 7. The CDR3 spells CASSSLGQGLNEQFF. The DNA of the CDR3 is TGTGCCAGCAGTTCCCTGGGACAGGGACTCAATGAGCAGTTCTTC.

Only a few counts were recorded for this clonotype. The chain carries TRBV14 and TRBJ2-5; D remains ambiguous. This CDR3 spans 15 amino acids. The V gene's germline CDR1 is SGHDN and CDR2 FVKESK. The V gene lost 0 bases and the J gene lost 7 bases, with 15 bases spanning the gap. CDR3 in amino acids: CASSQDLGSLPTQYF. CDR3 DNA sequence: TGTGCCAGCAGCCAAGATCTAGGATCTTTGCCGACCCAGTACTTC.

In the case of this clonotype: A much more abundant neighbour one base away suggests this may be a read error. The rearrangement joins TRBV29-1 to TRBJ2-5; possibly TRBD2 for D (7 bases). The germline V gene has CDR1 SQVTM and CDR2 ANQGSEA. CDR3 length: 15 residues. Trimming took off 4 bases at V and 0 bases at J, with 15 bases between the two ends. The CDR3, as DNA: TGCAGCGTTGCCAGCGGGACAAGGTACCAAGAGACCCAGTACTTC. Translated, it gives CSVASGTRYQETQYF. Together with reference TRBV29-1 and TRBJ2-5, the CDR3 gives the full variable domain: SAVISQKPSRDICQRGTSLTIQCQVDSQVTMMFWYRQQPGQSLTLIATANQGSEATYESGFVIDKFPISRPNLTFSTLTVSNMSPEDSSIYLCSVASGTRYQETQYFGPGTRLLVL.

This clonotype was detected many times. This chain connects TRBV11-2 to TRBJ1-2; D gene uncertain. This CDR3 region has 13 residues. Germline lookup yields CDR1 SGHAT and CDR2 FQNNGV. V shed 5 bases and J shed 2 bases, with 9 bases lying between them. Written as DNA, the CDR3 is TGTGCCAGCAGCCCTCGGCCGAACTATGGCTACACCTTC. Residues: CASSPRPNYGYTF.

This clonotype was seen more than once but under ten times. J is TRBJ2-7 and V is TRBV7-2; 12 positions agree with TRBD2. J was trimmed by 7 bases and V by 1 base; bases with no gene match: 8. The germline gives CDR1 SGHTA, CDR2 FQGNSA. The CDR3 totals 16 residues. CDR3 sequence: CASSLVASGRAGEQYF. CDR3 DNA sequence: TGTGCCAGCAGCTTAGTGGCTAGCGGGAGGGCCGGGGAGCAGTACTTC. Full variable domain (outside the CDR3, taken from reference TRBV7-2 and TRBJ2-7): GAGVSQSPSNKVTEKGKDVELRCDPISGHTALYWYRQSLGQGLEFLIYFQGNSAPDKSGLPSDRFSAERTGGSVSTLTIQRTQQEDSAVYLCASSLVASGRAGEQYFGPGTRLTVT.

V gene TRBV7-2 combines with J gene TRBJ1-1; D not certain. The CDR3 is 14 amino acids. CDR1 and CDR2 (germline): SGHTA, FQGNSA. V gave up 4 bases and J gave up 1 base, with 10 bases separating them. This chain's CDR3 is CASSSGVQNTEAFF. In DNA form, the CDR3 reads TGTGCCAGCAGCTCCGGGGTACAGAACACTGAAGCTTTCTTT. The full variable domain, rest sourced from reference TRBV7-2 and TRBJ1-1, is GAGVSQSPSNKVTEKGKDVELRCDPISGHTALYWYRQSLGQGLEFLIYFQGNSAPDKSGLPSDRFSAERTGGSVSTLTIQRTQQEDSAVYLCASSSGVQNTEAFFGQGTRLTVV.

The chain combines TRBV12-3 or TRBV12-4 with TRBJ1-2; a possible D gene is TRBD1 (5 bases). The V end was cut by 7 bases, the J end by 3 bases, with 18 bases between. This CDR3 has 15 amino acids. For the CDR3, the DNA is TGTGCCAGCAACCCCCGGGGCAGGGTGGACTATGGCTACACCTTC. Its translation is CASNPRGRVDYGYTF.

A word on this clonotype: This clone may be a read error of a much larger clone one base away. The rearrangement uses TRBV4-1 and TRBJ2-1; TRBD2 matches 10 bases. The CDR3 is 17 amino acids. CDR1 and CDR2 from the germline V gene are MGHRA and YSYEKL. Trimming took 1 base from V and 0 from J; bases not matched to a gene: 3. The CDR3, as DNA: TGCGCCAGCAGCCAAGTTAGCGGGGGGAGCTCCTACAATGAGCAGTTCTTC. It is translated as CASSQVSGGSSYNEQFF.

This clonotype was seen a handful of times. V usage is TRBV7-2 and J usage is TRBJ2-1; tentatively, D is TRBD1 or TRBD2 (5 bases each). Trimming took off 6 bases at V and 5 bases at J, with 11 bases between the two ends. The germline V gene encodes CDR1 SGHTA and CDR2 FQGNSA. CDR3 length: 13 amino acids. CDR3 DNA: TGTGCCAGCAGGTTGGGGGTAGACAATGAGCAGTTCTTC. This codes for CASRLGVDNEQFF.

The chain has TRBV9 and TRBJ2-5; possibly TRBD2 for D (6 bases). The CDR3 is 14 residues long. Trimming cost V 0 bases and J 11 bases, with 17 bases left between them. The germline CDR1 and CDR2 sequences are SGDLS and YYNGEE. In nucleotides, the CDR3 is TGTGCCAGCAGCGTAGGCCCAGGGAGGAATGAGCAGTACTTC. Translated, it gives CASSVGPGRNEQYF.

The chain has TRBV7-7 and TRBJ2-5, with 9 bases aligning to TRBD1. The CDR3 loop spans 14 amino acids. The germline CDR1 and CDR2 sequences are SSHAT and FNYEAQ (reference sequence). The V gene end was trimmed by 2 bases and the J gene end by 5 bases; junction bases not matched to a gene: 3. In DNA, the CDR3 is TGTGCCAGCAGCTTATACGACAGGGGGGAGACCCAGTACTTC. Protein sequence: CASSLYDRGETQYF.

The table lists this clonotype with a few counts. The chain recombines TRBV5-5 with TRBJ1-4; TRBD1 matches 7 bases. The CDR3 is made up of 15 amino acids. Germline-derived CDR1 and CDR2 are SGHKS and YYEKEE (reference sequence). V gave up 4 bases and J gave up 5 bases; unmatched junction bases: 8. CDR3 in amino acids: CASSPRRDRNEKLFF. The CDR3 region has the DNA TGTGCCAGCAGCCCGCGCCGGGACAGAAATGAAAAACTGTTTTTT.

With respect to this clonotype: At one boundary the junction diverges from the germline segment, which might be a read error. The CDR3 DNA sequence: TGCAGTGCGACATCCACTTGGGCGGGAGTCACAAATACGCAGTATTTT. Protein: CSATSTWAGVTNTQYF. V gene TRBV20-1 combines with J gene TRBJ2-3; TRBD2 agrees at 7 bases. Per germline, CDR1 DFQATT and CDR2 SNEGSKA (reference sequence). This CDR3 has 16 amino acids.

As regards this clonotype: One base away lies a much larger clone, so this may be a sequencing read error. The chain carries TRBV20-1 and TRBJ2-5, with a tentative D call TRBD2 (7 bases). The assigned J gene may be wrong: the sequence end matches TRBJ2-7 better. The CDR3 consists of 10 residues. Germline loops: CDR1 DFQATT, CDR2 SNEGSKA (reference sequence). The CDR3 reads CSAGGGEQYF. DNA for the CDR3: TGCAGTGCGGGAGGGGGCGAGCAGTACTTC.

This clonotype has at least ten counts. The rearrangement uses TRBV4-2 and TRBJ2-7; 8 bases map to TRBD1. V dropped 1 base and J dropped 6; count of bases not matched to a gene: 5. Germline CDR1 is LGHNA and CDR2 is YNFKEQ. This CDR3 spans 14 amino acids. The CDR3 protein is CASSQGTGFGEQYF. The CDR3 DNA follows: TGTGCCAGCAGCCAAGGGACAGGGTTTGGCGAGCAGTACTTC.

This clonotype showed up just a few times. The chain joins TRBV28 to TRBJ2-3; 9 bases line up with TRBD2. Losses at the gene ends were 3 bases for V and 7 bases for J; bases not matched to a gene: 11. The CDR3 runs to 16 residues. Germline assignment: CDR1 MDHEN and CDR2 SYDVKM. The CDR3 DNA is TGTGCCAGCAGTTTCGGGCTAGCGGGGAATCAATATACGCAGTATTTT. It is translated as CASSFGLAGNQYTQYF.

The CDR3 sequence is CASDTGSVAGNEQFF. The DNA for the CDR3 is TGTGCCAGCGACACAGGGTCGGTGGCGGGGAATGAGCAGTTCTTC. The chain has TRBV7-9 and TRBJ2-1; TRBD1 or TRBD2 may be the D gene (6 bases each). The germline CDR1 and CDR2 sequences are SEHNR and FQNEAQ (reference sequence). This CDR3 has 15 amino acids. V was clipped by 8 bases and J by 7 bases, with 21 bases between them. The variable domain in full, completed from reference TRBV7-9 and TRBJ2-1, reads DTGVSQNPRHKITKRGQNVTFRCDPISEHNRLYWYRQTLGQGPEFLTYFQNEAQLEKSRLLSDRFSAERPKGSFSTLEIQRTEQGDSAMYLCASDTGSVAGNEQFFGPGTRLTVL.

Of note for this clonotype: It may be a read error: a sequence one base away is much more abundant. This rearrangement joins TRBV7-9 to TRBJ2-5; D remains ambiguous. CDR1 and CDR2 from the germline V gene are SEHNR and FQNEAQ (reference sequence). The CDR3 has 14 residues. CDR3 nucleotides: TGTGCCAGCAGCTTAGCAAGAGGAAAAGAGACCCGGTACTTC. Its translation is CASSLARGKETRYF.

This rearrangement joins TRBV7-2 to TRBJ2-1; D call uncertain. The J call may be faulty, since TRBJ2-7 better matches the DNA end. There are 14 residues in the CDR3. CDR1 and CDR2 from the germline V gene are SGHTA and FQGNSA. CDR3 loop: CASSLDTSYNEQYF. The CDR3 DNA follows: TGTGCCAGCAGCCTAGACACGTCCTACAATGAGCAGTACTTC.

This clonotype was counted once. V usage is TRBV20-1 and J usage is TRBJ1-1, with 7 bases fitting TRBD1. The CDR3 is made up of 16 amino acids. The germline CDR1 and CDR2 sequences are DFQATT and SNEGSKA (reference sequence). Trimming at V came to 3 bases and at J to 0 bases, leaving 10 bases not matched to a gene. CDR3 sequence: CSASLGKGQLNTEAFF. CDR3 bases: TGCAGTGCTAGCCTGGGTAAGGGACAGCTGAACACTGAAGCTTTCTTT.

J is TRBJ1-6 and V is TRBV28; no clear D. Germline V lookup: CDR1 MDHEN, CDR2 SYDVKM. V shed 1 base and J shed 6 bases, with 4 bases lying between them. The CDR3 runs 13 residues. CDR3 in DNA: TGTGCCAGCAGTTTATCGGCTAATTCACCCCTCCACTTT. Translation gives CASSLSANSPLHF.

The rearrangement links TRBV5-5 to TRBJ2-7, with no clear D. V was clipped by 0 bases and J by 2 bases, with 12 bases between them. The CDR3 consists of 15 residues. From germline, CDR1 is SGHKS and CDR2 YYEKEE (reference sequence). CDR3 nucleotide sequence: TGTGCCAGCAGCTTGGAAAGGGATACAACCTACGAGCAGTACTTC. Protein sequence: CASSLERDTTYEQYF. The variable domain in full, with the rest retrieved from reference TRBV5-5 and TRBJ2-7, is DAGVTQSPTHLIKTRGQQVTLRCSPISGHKSVSWYQQVLGQGPQFIFQYYEKEERGRGNFPDRFSARQFPNYSSELNVNALLLGDSALYLCASSLERDTTYEQYFGPGTRLTVT.

The chain recombines TRBV20-1 with TRBJ2-1; D is unresolved. The germline gives CDR1 DFQATT, CDR2 SNEGSKA (reference sequence). The CDR3 spans 14 residues. V lost 1 base, J lost 5 bases, and 12 bases lay in between. The CDR3 sequence: CSARGIYTNNEQFF. The CDR3 bases are TGCAGTGCTAGAGGGATTTACACGAACAATGAGCAGTTCTTC.

The gene calls are TRBV20-1 and TRBJ2-3; possible D gene TRBD2, 6 bases. The germline V gene has CDR1 DFQATT and CDR2 SNEGSKA (reference sequence). V was clipped by 1 base and J by 2 bases, with 10 bases between them. The CDR3 contains 14 residues. The CDR3, as DNA: TGCAGTGCTAGAGCCGGGACTTTCACAGATACGCAGTATTTT. This encodes CSARAGTFTDTQYF.

The chain couples TRBV2 to TRBJ2-1; the match to TRBD2 covers 9 bases. Germline CDR1 is SNHLY and CDR2 is FYNNEI. V shed 2 bases, J shed 2 bases, and the junction held 1 base outside the gene matches. This CDR3 comprises 15 residues. CDR3 in DNA: TGTGCCAGCAGTGAACTAGCGGGGACCTACAATGAGCAGTTCTTC. Translated, it gives CASSELAGTYNEQFF.

The chain has TRBV20-1 and TRBJ2-3, with 9 bases fitting TRBD2. CDR1 is DFQATT and CDR2 is SNEGSKA in the germline V gene (reference sequence). The V gene end was trimmed by 5 bases and the J gene end by 4 bases; junction bases not matched to a gene: 4. CDR3 length: 13 amino acids. The CDR3 DNA reads TGCAGTGCTCCTAGCGGGAATTCAGATACGCAGTATTTT. Protein product: CSAPSGNSDTQYF.